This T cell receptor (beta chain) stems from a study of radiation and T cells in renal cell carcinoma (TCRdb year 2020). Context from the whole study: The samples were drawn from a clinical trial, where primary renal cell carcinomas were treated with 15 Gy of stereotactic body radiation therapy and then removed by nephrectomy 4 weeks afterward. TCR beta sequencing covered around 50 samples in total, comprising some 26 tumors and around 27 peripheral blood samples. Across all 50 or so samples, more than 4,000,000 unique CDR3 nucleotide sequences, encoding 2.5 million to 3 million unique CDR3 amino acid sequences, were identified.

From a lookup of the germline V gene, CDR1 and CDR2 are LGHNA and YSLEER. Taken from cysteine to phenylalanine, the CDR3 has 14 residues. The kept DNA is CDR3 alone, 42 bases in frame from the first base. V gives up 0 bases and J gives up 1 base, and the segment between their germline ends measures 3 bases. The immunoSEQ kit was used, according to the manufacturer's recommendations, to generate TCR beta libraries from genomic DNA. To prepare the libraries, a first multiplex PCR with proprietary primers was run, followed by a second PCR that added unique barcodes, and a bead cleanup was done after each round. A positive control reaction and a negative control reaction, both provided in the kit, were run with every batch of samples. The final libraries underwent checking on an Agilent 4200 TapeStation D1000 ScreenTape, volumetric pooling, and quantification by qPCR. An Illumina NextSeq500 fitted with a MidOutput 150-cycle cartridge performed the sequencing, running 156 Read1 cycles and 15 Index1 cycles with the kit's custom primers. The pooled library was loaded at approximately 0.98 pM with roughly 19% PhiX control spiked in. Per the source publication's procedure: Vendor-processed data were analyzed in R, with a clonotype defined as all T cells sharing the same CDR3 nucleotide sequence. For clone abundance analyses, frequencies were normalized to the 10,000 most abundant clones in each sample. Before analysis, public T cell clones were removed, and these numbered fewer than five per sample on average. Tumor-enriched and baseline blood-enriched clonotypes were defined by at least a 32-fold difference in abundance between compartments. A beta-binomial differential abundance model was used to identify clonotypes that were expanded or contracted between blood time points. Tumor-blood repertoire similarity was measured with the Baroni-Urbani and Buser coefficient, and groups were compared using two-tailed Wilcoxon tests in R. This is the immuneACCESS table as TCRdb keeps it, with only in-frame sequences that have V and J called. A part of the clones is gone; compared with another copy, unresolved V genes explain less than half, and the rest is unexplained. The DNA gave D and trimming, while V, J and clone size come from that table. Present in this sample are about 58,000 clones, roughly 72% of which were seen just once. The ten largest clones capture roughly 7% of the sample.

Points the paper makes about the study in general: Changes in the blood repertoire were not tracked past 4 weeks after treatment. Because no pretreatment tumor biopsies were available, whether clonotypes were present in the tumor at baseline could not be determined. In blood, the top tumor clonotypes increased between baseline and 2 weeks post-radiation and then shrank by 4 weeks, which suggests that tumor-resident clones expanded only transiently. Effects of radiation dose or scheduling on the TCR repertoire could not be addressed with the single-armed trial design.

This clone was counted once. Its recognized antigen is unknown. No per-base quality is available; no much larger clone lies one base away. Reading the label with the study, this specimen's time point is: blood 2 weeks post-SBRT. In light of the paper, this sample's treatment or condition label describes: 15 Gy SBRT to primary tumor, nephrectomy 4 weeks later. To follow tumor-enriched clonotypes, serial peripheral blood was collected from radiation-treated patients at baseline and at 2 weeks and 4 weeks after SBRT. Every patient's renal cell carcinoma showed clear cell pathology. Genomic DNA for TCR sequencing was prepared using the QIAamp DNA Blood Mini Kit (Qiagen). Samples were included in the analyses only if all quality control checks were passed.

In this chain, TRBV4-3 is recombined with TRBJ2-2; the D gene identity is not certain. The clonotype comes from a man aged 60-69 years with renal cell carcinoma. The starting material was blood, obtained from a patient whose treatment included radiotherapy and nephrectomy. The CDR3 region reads CASSQDQNTGELFF. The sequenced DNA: TGCGCCAGCAGCCAAGATCAGAACACCGGGGAGCTGTTTTTT.